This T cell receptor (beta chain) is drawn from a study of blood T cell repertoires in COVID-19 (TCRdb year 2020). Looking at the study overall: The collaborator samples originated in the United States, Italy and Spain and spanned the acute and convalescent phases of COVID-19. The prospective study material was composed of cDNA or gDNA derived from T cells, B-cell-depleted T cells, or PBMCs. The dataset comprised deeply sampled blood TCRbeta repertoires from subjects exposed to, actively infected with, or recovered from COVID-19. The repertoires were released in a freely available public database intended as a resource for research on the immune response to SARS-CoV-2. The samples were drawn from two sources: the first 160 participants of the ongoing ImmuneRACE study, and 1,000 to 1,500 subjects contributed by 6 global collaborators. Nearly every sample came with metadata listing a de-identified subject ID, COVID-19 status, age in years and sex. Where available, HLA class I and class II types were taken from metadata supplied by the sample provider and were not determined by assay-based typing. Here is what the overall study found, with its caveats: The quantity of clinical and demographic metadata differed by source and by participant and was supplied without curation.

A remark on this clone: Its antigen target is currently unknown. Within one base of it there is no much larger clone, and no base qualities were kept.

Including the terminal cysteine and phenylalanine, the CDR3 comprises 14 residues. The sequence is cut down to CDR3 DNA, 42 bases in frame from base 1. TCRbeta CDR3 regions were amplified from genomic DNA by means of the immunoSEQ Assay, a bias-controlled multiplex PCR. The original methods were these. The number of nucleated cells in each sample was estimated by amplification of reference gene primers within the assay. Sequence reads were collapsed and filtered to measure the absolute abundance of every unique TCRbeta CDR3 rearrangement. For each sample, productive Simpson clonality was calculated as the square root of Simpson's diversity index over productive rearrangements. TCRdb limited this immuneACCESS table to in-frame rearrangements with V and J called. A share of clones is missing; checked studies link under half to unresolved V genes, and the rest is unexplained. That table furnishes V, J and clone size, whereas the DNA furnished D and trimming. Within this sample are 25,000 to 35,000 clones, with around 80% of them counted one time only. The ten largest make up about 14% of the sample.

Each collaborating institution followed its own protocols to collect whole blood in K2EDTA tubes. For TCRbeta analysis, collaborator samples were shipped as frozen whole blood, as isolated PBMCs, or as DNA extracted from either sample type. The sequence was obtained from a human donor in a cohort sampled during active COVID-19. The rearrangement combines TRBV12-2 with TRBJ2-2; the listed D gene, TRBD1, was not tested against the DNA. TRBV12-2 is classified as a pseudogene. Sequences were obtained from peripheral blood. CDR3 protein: CASRSTGFPGELFF. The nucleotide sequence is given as TGTGCAAGTCGTTCTACAGGGTTCCCCGGGGAGCTGTTTTTT.